This T cell receptor (beta chain) emerged from a study of T cells in Graves' hyperthyroidism and ophthalmopathy (dated by TCRdb to about 2019). Notes on the research overall: Peripheral blood was sampled at the time of initial diagnosis, prior to any treatment. An independent validation cohort of around 20 hyperthyroidism patients and over 15 patients who later progressed to ophthalmopathy tested prospective prediction of ophthalmopathy. After blood sampling, hyperthyroidism patients were treated with methimazole at a starting dose of 30 mg daily, and ophthalmopathy patients were treated with high-dose intravenous methylprednisolone. For training and testing, the 80 to 100 patients in the discovery cohort were randomly divided in a 7:3 ratio. In addition, the study compared T-cell repertoires in thyroid tissue and in blood from six Graves' hyperthyroidism patients. To identify distinguishing TCR V-J signatures, a discovery cohort of some 99 patients was used, comprising 40 to 45 with Graves' ophthalmopathy and under 60 with stable Graves' hyperthyroidism. The paper reports TCR Vbeta CDR3 sequencing of 130 to 150 peripheral blood samples: 43 ophthalmopathy, approximately 74 hyperthyroidism and around 17 progressor patients.

The germline V gene (reference sequence) gives CDR1 as LGHDT and CDR2 as YNNKEL. V is shortened by 4 bases, J by 3 bases, and the region joining them spans 19 bases. The CDR3, from cysteine to phenylalanine, totals 16 residues. Here the CDR3 DNA is all that survives: 48 bases in frame from base 1. Stable Graves' hyperthyroidism was defined as the absence of progression to ophthalmopathy over 18 months of follow-up. Hyperthyroidism patients were newly diagnosed, with disease duration under 2 months, and aged 18 to 65 years. Any patient with an uncontrolled infection, another autoimmune disease, pregnancy or lactation was excluded. Clinical symptoms, serum thyroxine and TRAb, thyroid ultrasound, and orbital computed tomography formed the basis for the diagnoses. PBMCs were separated from roughly 10 ml of fresh peripheral blood using Ficoll-Paque density gradient centrifugation. Total RNA was extracted with Trizol reagent, and quality was checked on an Agilent 2100 Bioanalyzer.

This clonotype was counted at least ten times. This receptor's antigen is unknown. Nothing much larger sits one base from this clone, and base qualities are not available. Results and caveats for the whole study, not just this receptor: In cross-validation, a model built on a 13 V-J signature told ophthalmopathy apart from stable hyperthyroidism with 87.88% sensitivity and around 84% specificity, and in testing the same model reached 80%/75%. In validation, the model predicted progression to ophthalmopathy a median of roughly 6.1 months before onset, with roughly 70% sensitivity and 72.22% specificity. No statistical method was used to set the sample size in advance, and investigators knew the group allocation. Most expanded thyroid clonotypes (frequency above 0.001) were also detected in blood, suggesting blood repertoires may reflect thyroid immune responses.

Amplification of TCR beta CDR3 regions was carried out from RNA transcripts. The TCR CDR3 was subjected to a first round of RT-PCR using the HTBI primer set and the Qiagen OneStep RT-PCR kit. The libraries were constructed in a second round of multiplex PCR and then size-selected and purified. The libraries were sequenced on an Illumina HiSeq2000 using paired-end 100 bp reads. Under the source paper's analysis protocol: SOAPnuke was used to process the raw data, removing reads that contained adapters or uncalled bases, had a mean Phred below 15, or lacked an exact match to the constant primer or identifier. COPE v1.2.5 was used to merge high-quality paired reads, and clonotypes were defined as unique nucleotide sequences. Clonotypes were aligned to IMGT TRBV, TRBD and TRBJ reference segments using MiTCR v1.1. Analysis was restricted to V-J combinations with a frequency above 0.0001, which covered 99.2% of repertoires. The TCS score was defined as F50 (clonal expansion) divided by E x V (chaos), with BLOSUM62-based TCRdist calculated between CDR3 peptides within each V-J. Welch's t-statistics and random forest reduced 514 V-J features to about 12, which were used in a naive Bayes classifier (R e1071). Through fastp at Q25 and MiXCR, TCRdb rebuilt clones from the public reads, retaining in-frame beta chains. Each entry is one CDR3 protein sequence, shown with its most common DNA and genes. TCRdb, not the original authors, processed these V and J calls. The sample yields 300,000 to 350,000 distinct CDR3 sequences; approximately 16% were counted once. Approximately 33% of the sample is held by the ten biggest clonotypes.

This clonotype was obtained from a man aged 30-40 years with Graves' hyperthyroidism. The chain is made from TRBV3-1 and TRBJ2-7; the D call could be TRBD1 or TRBD2, with each sharing 5 bases. Sequenced sample: blood. The bases read TGTGCCAGCAGCCCCCAGCTCCGGGGCCGCCTCTACGAGCAGTACTTC. It codes for CASSPQLRGRLYEQYF.